The text below deals with one TCR beta chain. Its antigen is as yet unknown. The data were produced by immunoSEQ multiplex PCR, yet TCRdb's version contains in-frame clones alone and is incomplete. Counted here are 20,000 to 30,000 clones, around 81% occurring once; the ten biggest clones make up roughly a fifth. This entry is derived from a study of PD-1 blockade in classical Hodgkin lymphoma. Notes on the study in general: The baseline diversity of complete responders showed similarity to that of newly diagnosed patients.

Trimming removed 5 bases from V and 6 bases from J, with 29 bases in between. Germline assignment: CDR1 LNHDA and CDR2 SQIVND (reference sequence). CDR3 length equals 19 residues. Patients all relapsed after autologous stem cell transplantation, and there was variation in brentuximab vedotin exposure. Complete response, partial response or progressive disease constituted the best response categories observed. This TCR came from a human donor with classical Hodgkin lymphoma. The starting material was peripheral blood mononuclear cells (PBMCs), obtained before the second cycle of nivolumab. The chain joins TRBV19 to TRBJ2-1; no reliable D call. CDR3 in amino acids: CASSPHFPADLRMGNEQFF. Written as DNA, the CDR3 is TGTGCCAGTAGTCCTCATTTCCCGGCCGATTTGAGAATGGGCAATGAGCAGTTCTTC.